This passage covers 9 T cell receptor beta chains from one sample sequenced in a study of T cell responses to AZD1222 COVID-19 vaccine. Using immunoSEQ multiplex PCR, the repertoire was profiled, and TCRdb retains in-frame clones only, with some absent. The repertoire has about 130,000 clones, approximately 93% of them found once; the top ten carry more than 0.7%. Material: peripheral blood, obtained on day 0 of AZD1222 vaccination. The receptor source for this set is an adult in good health.

This clone was picked up one time. The V and J genes are TRBV7-9 and TRBJ1-3; a possible D gene is TRBD1 (5 bases). The ends were cut back, 5 bases at V and 3 bases at J, with 14 bases in the middle. The CDR3 contains 15 residues. Germline V gene lookup returns CDR1 SEHNR and CDR2 FQNEAQ (reference sequence). The CDR3, as DNA: TGTGCCAGCAGCGCGCCCGGGGGTGGTGGAAACACCATATATTTT. Protein product: CASSAPGGGGNTIYF.

The chain couples TRBV10-1 to TRBJ1-4, with D hard to call. Germline V gene data show CDR1 as WNHNN and CDR2 as SYGVQD (reference sequence). V gave up 0 bases and J gave up 8 bases, with 4 bases separating them. The CDR3 sequence is 12 residues long. As DNA, the CDR3 is TGCGCCAGCAGTGAGTCCGACGAAAAACTGTTTTTT. Protein sequence: CASSESDEKLFF.

The chain carries TRBV11-2 and TRBJ1-5; TRBD1 might be the D (6 bases). This CDR3 is built from 15 residues. CDR1 and CDR2 (germline): SGHAT, FQNNGV. V lost 2 bases and J 3 bases, leaving 11 bases between the germline ends. CDR3 loop: CASSLRGGHNQPQHF. DNA for the CDR3: TGTGCCAGCAGCTTAAGGGGGGGGCACAATCAGCCCCAGCATTTT.

The gene calls are TRBV11-3 and TRBJ2-2; D is uncertain. CDR1 is SGHNT, CDR2 YENEEA, per germline. V lost 2 bases, J lost 8 bases, and 6 bases lay in between. The CDR3 is 12 amino acids. The CDR3 protein is CASSLSTGELFF. In DNA form, the CDR3 reads TGTGCCAGCAGCTTATCCACTGGGGAGCTGTTTTTT. Based on the CDR3 plus reference TRBV11-3 and TRBJ2-2, the full variable domain is EAGVVQSPRYKIIEKKQPVAFWCNPISGHNTLYWYLQNLGQGPELLIRYENEEAVDDSQLPKDRFSAERLKGVDSTLKIQPAELGDSAVYLCASSLSTGELFFGEGSRLTVL.

This rearrangement joins TRBV7-3 to TRBJ2-1; D may be TRBD1 or TRBD2 (5 bases each). V was trimmed by 3 bases and J by 4 bases, leaving 13 bases between them. The CDR3 contains 15 residues. Looked up from germline, CDR1 is SGHTA and CDR2 is FQGTGA. The CDR3 DNA follows: TGTGCCAGCAGCTTTGAGGGGACGTCGTACAATGAGCAGTTCTTC. Residues: CASSFEGTSYNEQFF.

This chain connects TRBV3-1 (or the pseudogene TRBV3-2) to TRBJ1-4; TRBD1 is a possible D gene (5 bases). In germline, CDR1 is LGHDT, CDR2 YNNKEL (reference sequence). The V gene lost 4 bases and the J gene lost 9 bases, with 18 bases spanning the gap. There are 15 residues in the CDR3. CDR3 nucleotide sequence: TGTGCCAGCAGCCCGGACCTAACCGGGGGTCAAAAACTGTTTTTT. Translation: CASSPDLTGGQKLFF.

V gene TRBV27 combines with J gene TRBJ1-1; 7 nucleotides align to TRBD1. The CDR3 consists of 13 residues. Per germline, CDR1 MNHEY and CDR2 SMNVEV (reference sequence). V trimming: 4 bases; J trimming: 11 bases; junction bases outside the gene matches: 10. CDR3 sequence (DNA): TGTGCCAGCAGTTCAACAGGGGCCGGGAAGGCTTTCTTT. Translated, it gives CASSSTGAGKAFF.

Here the CDR3 reads CSVPHRPNYGYTF. CDR3 DNA sequence: TGCAGCGTTCCTCACAGACCCAACTATGGCTACACCTTC. This chain uses TRBV29-1 with TRBJ1-2, with D hard to call. Germline V gives CDR1 SQVTM, CDR2 ANQGSEA. V lost 5 bases and J lost 2, with 12 bases in between. This CDR3 has 13 amino acids.

This clone was seen a few times. The same CDR3 can be traced to other DNA sequences in this sample. The V gene is TRBV6-5, the J gene TRBJ1-5; D is perhaps TRBD1 (5 bases). CDR1 is MNHEY and CDR2 is SVGAGI in the germline V gene. The V end was cut by 0 bases, the J end by 4 bases, with 7 bases between. The CDR3 sequence is 14 residues long. The CDR3 here is CASSYSGVNQPQHF. CDR3 DNA: TGTGCCAGCAGTTACTCAGGGGTGAATCAGCCCCAGCATTTT.